This note documents a single TCR beta chain sequence. The antigen is unknown. The data stem from a study of graft-versus-host responses after intestinal transplantation. About the research overall: Recipients obtained multivisceral, liver-intestinal, or isolated intestinal transplants. Anti-thymocyte globulin induction preceded two to four years of tacrolimus and steroid maintenance in all recipients. Overall study results and limits: GvH clonotypes were identified within recipient marrow, with a subset emerging first in ileum or blood. Among circulating GvH clones, peak levels were associated with early post-transplant declines in HvG clones.

Clones were read by immunoSEQ multiplex PCR, and TCRdb kept only the in-frame ones, dropping some. The sample has fewer than 95,000 clones, 85% to 95% seen once. The CDR3 loop spans 14 amino acids. The trim removed 5 bases at V and 0 bases at J, leaving 4 bases unmatched. CDR1 is SGHTS and CDR2 is YDEGEE in the germline V gene. The genes are TRBV5-8 and TRBJ1-1; 7 bases agree with TRBD1. The clonotype originates from a human donor who received an intestinal transplant. The specimen was unstimulated CD8+ T cells sorted from spleen or lymph node cells, collected before intestinal transplant. This CDR3 is CASRSTGLNTEAFF. Written as DNA, the CDR3 is TGTGCCAGCAGATCGACAGGGTTGAACACTGAAGCTTTCTTT.